These 6 T cell receptor beta chains were sequenced from one sample in a study of metastatic and nonmetastatic thyroid tumors. Patients were all untreated before their thyroid surgery. TCRdb reanalyzed the PCR reads with MiXCR. The sample contains 25,000 to 35,000 clones, roughly 16% of which appear only once. The specimen was blood. The source is a female donor with papillary thyroid cancer or a benign thyroid nodule (not recorded which). Some clones in this sample may be carry-over from other donors' samples.

By sample share, this clone is medium-sized. The chain joins TRBV10-3 to TRBJ2-7; TRBD2 matches at 7 bases. Germline V CDR1 and CDR2: ENHRY, SYGVKD. This CDR3 comprises 15 residues. Trimming took 0 bases from V and 0 from J; bases not matched to a gene: 2. CDR3 DNA sequence: TGTGCCATCAGTGAGTCGGGGGGGAGCTCCTACGAGCAGTACTTC. The encoded protein is CAISESGGSSYEQYF.

With regard to this clone: Just one base apart from a much larger clone, this may be a read error. Other DNA variants within this sample encode the same CDR3. The genes are TRBV28 and TRBJ2-3; perhaps TRBD1 as D (5 bases). Germline loops: CDR1 MDHEN, CDR2 SYDVKM. The CDR3 runs 16 residues. CDR3 region: CASSPTVPYLTDTQYF. As DNA, the CDR3 is TGTGCCAGCAGTCCGACAGTACCCTACCTCACAGATACGCAATATTTT.

Only a few counts were recorded for this clone. The chain recombines TRBV30 with TRBJ2-3; 9 nucleotides line up with TRBD2. Germline CDR1 is GTSNPN and CDR2 is SVGIG (reference sequence). V lost 3 bases, J lost 3 bases, and 10 bases stayed unmatched. The CDR3 is made up of 16 amino acids. CDR3 sequence: CAWRARVRGGTDTQYF. The CDR3 coding sequence is TGTGCCTGGAGGGCCCGGGTGCGGGGGGGGACAGATACGCAGTATTTT.

The rearrangement joins TRBV28 to TRBJ1-5, with D tentatively TRBD1 (5 bases). The V end was cut by 2 bases, the J end by 3 bases, with 11 bases between. This CDR3 has 15 amino acids. Germline CDR1 and CDR2: MDHEN and SYDVKM. Written as DNA, the CDR3 is TGTGCCAGCAGTTTAAGATCAGGGTTCAATCAGCCCCAGCATTTT. Its protein is CASSLRSGFNQPQHF.

This clone appeared many times. V is TRBV13 and J is TRBJ2-3, with D unresolved. Trimming stripped 5 bases from V and 0 bases from J, with 12 bases between. The CDR3 has 15 amino acids. The germline V gene has CDR1 PRHDT and CDR2 FYEKMQ (reference sequence). CDR3 protein: CASSREPGSTDTQYF. In DNA form, the CDR3 reads TGTGCCAGCAGCCGCGAACCTGGGAGCACAGATACGCAGTATTTT.

In this sample, this clone turned up many times. The CDR3 DNA reads TGTGCCAGCAGTTGGGGGACAGGGGGTGGCACTGAAGCTTTCTTT. Translated: CASSWGTGGGTEAFF. The gene calls are TRBV12-3 or TRBV12-4 and TRBJ1-1, with TRBD1 matching 11 bases. The CDR3 covers 15 residues. Unmatched junction bases numbered 5, after V lost 4 bases and J lost 4 bases.